The source of this T cell receptor beta chain is a study of blood T cell repertoires in COVID-19. Study information: Samples of COVID-19 (acute and convalescent) were obtained from the United States, Italy and Spain. T cells, B-cell-depleted T cells, or PBMCs provided the cDNA or gDNA that served as material.

Profiled with immunoSEQ multiplex PCR; TCRdb holds only in-frame clones, not every one. The table has tens of thousands of clones, around 83% seen once. Germline CDR1 and CDR2: SGHTA and FQGNSA. CDR3 length: 13 residues. V lost 6 bases and J lost 0, with 9 bases in between. The sample taken for sequencing was peripheral blood. The chain joins TRBV7-2 to TRBJ2-7; a weak D match, TRBD2 (5 bases). This TCR was sampled from a man older than 75 with acute or convalescent COVID-19. Written as DNA, the CDR3 is TGTGCCAGCAGGCCCGGGATCTCCTACGAGCAGTACTTC. Translation gives CASRPGISYEQYF.